This T cell receptor (beta chain) was retrieved from a study of T cell repertoires in cytomegalovirus infection. The germline CDR1 and CDR2 sequences are DFQATT and SNEGSKA (reference sequence). Trimming shortened V by 0 bases and J by 4 bases, and 11 bases separated the two germline ends. CDR3 size: 14 residues. TCRdb re-called the reads through MiXCR, storing one row per CDR3 protein. The profile shows some 680,000 distinct CDR3 sequences, about a third of them singletons. This clonotype was found a few times. The J gene is TRBJ2-3, the V gene TRBV20-1; a weak D match, TRBD1 (6 bases). This TCR was sampled from a human donor in good health (CMV status not recorded). Some clones in this sample may be carry-over from other donors' samples. Sequencing was carried out using PBMCs. The CDR3 loop is CSARDRRGADTQYF. The CDR3 DNA sequence: TGCAGTGCTAGAGATCGCAGGGGCGCAGATACGCAGTATTTT.